This paragraph reports one T cell receptor beta chain. One end of the junction fails to match germline, which may point to a read error. The sample carries other DNA sequences with the same CDR3. The germline CDR1 and CDR2 sequences are SNHLY and FYNNEI. This CDR3 contains 15 residues. Method: immunoSEQ multiplex PCR; TCRdb's copy keeps in-frame clones and lacks some. The repertoire holds 130,000 to 150,000 clones, roughly nine tenths seen once, with roughly 1.5% in the top ten. This specimen belongs to a study of T cell responses to AZD1222 COVID-19 vaccine. The TCR originated in an adult who received the AZD1222 COVID-19 vaccine. The V call is TRBV2, the J call TRBJ2-7; 11 bases map to TRBD1. This sample comprised peripheral blood, obtained 28 days after the second AZD1222 dose. CDR3 in DNA: TGCGCCAGCAGAAACGGACAGGGGGCACCCTACGAGCAGTACTTC. The encoded protein is CASRNGQGAPYEQYF.